The clone carrying this T cell receptor (beta chain) appeared many times. Whenever a sample was processed, at least 6 million PBMCs were isolated. This entry belongs to a study of blood T cells in healthy people across ages. The CDR3 loop spans 15 amino acids. CDR1 is SGHRS, CDR2 YFSETQ, per germline. The V segment lost 0 bases and the J segment 4 bases; nucleotides outside the gene matches: 6. A sample-barcoded 5' primer and a J-beta primer mix were used in a second PCR of roughly 7 to 11 cycles. TCRdb independently ran MiXCR on the 5' RACE reads; one entry per CDR3 protein. The sample carries some 640,000 distinct CDR3 sequences, roughly 31% recorded once.

The clonotype comes from a woman of 80 years or more in good health. The sequencing sample was made of blood. The chain employs TRBV5-1 and TRBJ1-2; 7 bases match TRBD1. Here the CDR3 reads CASSLDGQAVYGYTF. CDR3 bases: TGCGCCAGCAGCTTGGATGGACAGGCGGTCTATGGCTACACCTTC.